Shown below are 13 T cell receptor beta chains from a single sample sequenced in a study of T cell responses to AZD1222 COVID-19 vaccine. The repertoire was sequenced with immunoSEQ multiplex PCR; TCRdb's copy has only in-frame clones and lacks some. This sample has about 130,000 clones, with approximately 91% found just once. Sequencing used peripheral blood, obtained 28 days after the second AZD1222 dose. These receptors originate from an adult who received the AZD1222 COVID-19 vaccine.

This clone was counted a few times. V and J are TRBV5-4 and TRBJ1-1, with D perhaps TRBD1 (6 bases). The CDR3 loop spans 15 amino acids. The germline CDR1 and CDR2 sequences are SGHNT and YYREEE (reference sequence). V gave up 5 bases and J gave up 1 base, with 15 bases separating them. In nucleotides, the CDR3 is TGTGCCAGCAGTTCCACACAGGGAGGGAACACTGAAGCTTTCTTT. It encodes CASSSTQGGNTEAFF.

This chain uses TRBV6-1 with TRBJ1-3; no reliable D call. CDR1 is MNHNS and CDR2 is SASEGT in the germline V gene. This CDR3 has 16 amino acids. Between the trimmed V and J ends, which lost 1 base and 0 bases, there was a span of 10 bases. CDR3 region: CASSEGAFHSGNTIYF. In DNA form, the CDR3 reads TGTGCCAGCAGTGAAGGTGCATTTCACTCTGGAAACACCATATATTTT.

J is TRBJ1-6 and V is TRBV5-1; D is perhaps TRBD1 (5 bases). The CDR3 loop spans 15 amino acids. Trimming removed 0 bases at V and 5 bases at J, with 9 bases between. Looked up from germline, CDR1 is SGHRS and CDR2 is YFSETQ. The DNA for the CDR3 is TGCGCCAGCAGCTTGGGGTCAGGGCATAATTCACCCCTCCACTTT. This encodes CASSLGSGHNSPLHF.

The chain joins TRBV28 to TRBJ1-5; D uncertain. V was shortened by 4 bases and J by 1 base, with 14 bases between the two germline ends. The CDR3 covers 16 residues. Germline V CDR1 and CDR2: MDHEN, SYDVKM. The CDR3 is CASSSSDGVSNQPQHF. The CDR3 DNA is TGTGCCAGCAGTTCATCGGACGGGGTCAGCAATCAGCCCCAGCATTTT.

CDR3 protein: CASSTDRGRTYEQYF. The CDR3 DNA sequence: TGTGCCAGCAGTACCGACAGGGGGAGAACCTACGAGCAGTACTTC. The gene calls are TRBV2 and TRBJ2-7; TRBD1 matches at 9 bases. Losses at the gene ends were 5 bases for V and 2 bases for J; bases not matched to a gene: 7. The CDR3 contains 15 residues. The germline V gene has CDR1 SNHLY and CDR2 FYNNEI.

The chain's CDR3 is CASSRDRKETQYF. In nucleotides, the CDR3 is TGTGCCAGTAGTAGAGACAGGAAAGAGACCCAGTACTTC. J is TRBJ2-5 and V is TRBV19, with D tentatively TRBD1 (6 bases). The ends were cut back, 4 bases at V and 3 bases at J, with 9 bases in the middle. The CDR3 extends over 13 amino acids. Germline-derived CDR1 and CDR2 are LNHDA and SQIVND (reference sequence).

V gene TRBV4-1 combines with J gene TRBJ1-1; D is ambiguous. The germline V gene encodes CDR1 MGHRA and CDR2 YSYEKL. V lost 2 bases and J lost 2, with 6 bases in between. CDR3 length equals 13 residues. The CDR3 here is CASSQSFNTEAFF. CDR3 coding DNA: TGCGCCAGCAGCCAAAGTTTTAACACTGAAGCTTTCTTT.

The rearrangement uses TRBV5-1 and TRBJ2-1; no clear D gene. Trimming pared 0 bases from V and 10 bases from J, leaving 14 bases between. The V gene's germline CDR1 is SGHRS and CDR2 YFSETQ. CDR3 size: 14 residues. This CDR3 is CASSLGRSSGEQFF. The CDR3 DNA sequence: TGCGCCAGCAGCTTGGGACGGTCGTCTGGGGAGCAGTTCTTC.

This CDR3 reads CASSVAAAGYTGELFF. CDR3 DNA sequence: TGTGCCAGCAGCGTAGCTGCCGCTGGCTACACCGGGGAGCTGTTTTTT. The rearrangement joins TRBV9 to TRBJ2-2; no clear D. The CDR3 totals 16 residues. The ends were cut back, 0 bases at V and 3 bases at J, with 12 bases in the middle. Per germline, CDR1 SGDLS and CDR2 YYNGEE.

This rearrangement joins TRBV7-6 to TRBJ2-1; D unclear. This CDR3 contains 15 residues. V was clipped by 5 bases and J by 8 bases, with 19 bases between them. The germline gives CDR1 SGHVS, CDR2 FNYEAQ. The CDR3 DNA reads TGTGCCAGCAGCCAGCAGGCGGTCAGCAGCGATGAGCAGTTCTTC. It codes for CASSQQAVSSDEQFF. The variable domain in full, completed from reference TRBV7-6 and TRBJ2-1, reads GAGVSQSPRYKVTKRGQDVALRCDPISGHVSLYWYRQALGQGPEFLTYFNYEAQQDKSGLPNDRFSAERPEGSISTLTIQRTEQRDSAMYRCASSQQAVSSDEQFFGPGTRLTVL.

This sequence joins TRBV19 and TRBJ1-1; D remains unclear. Germline loops: CDR1 LNHDA, CDR2 SQIVND (reference sequence). The CDR3 is made up of 12 amino acids. V lost 8 bases and J lost 5, with 12 bases in between. The CDR3 sequence is CASADPGTEAFF. Here the CDR3 DNA reads TGTGCCAGTGCCGACCCGGGGACTGAAGCTTTCTTT.

The chain carries TRBV6-5 and TRBJ2-4, with 10 bases identical to TRBD2. The ends lost 0 bases at V and 6 bases at J; junction bases unmatched: 5. The germline gives CDR1 MNHEY, CDR2 SVGAGI. The CDR3 consists of 16 residues. CDR3 loop: CASSYSSSGSPNIQYF. CDR3 nucleotide sequence: TGTGCCAGCAGTTACTCGTCTAGCGGGAGCCCAAACATTCAGTACTTC.

The chain uses TRBV5-1 and TRBJ2-7, with 8 positions matching TRBD1. This CDR3 contains 15 residues. Trimming cost V 4 bases and J 2 bases; bases outside gene matches: 8. Germline V gene data show CDR1 as SGHRS and CDR2 as YFSETQ. The chain's CDR3 is CASSPTGGDPYEQYF. CDR3 nucleotides: TGCGCCAGCAGCCCTACAGGGGGAGATCCCTACGAGCAGTACTTC.